Listed here are 28 T cell receptor beta chains from one sample, sequenced in a study of tumor and adjacent non-tumor tissue in lung cancer. This sample's RNA came from whole unsorted tissue. Three rounds of nested PCR, following a modified ARM-PCR protocol, produced the TCRbeta library. TCRdb processed the multiplex PCR reads anew with MiXCR; each CDR3 protein has one entry. The table includes about 75,000 distinct CDR3 sequences, around four fifths detected once. The sequencing sample was made of lung tumor tissue. All receptors come from a woman aged 50 to 60 with non-small cell lung cancer.

The V gene is TRBV24-1, the J gene TRBJ2-3; D remains unclear. Germline V gives CDR1 KGHDR, CDR2 SFDVKD. Trimming left V 1 base short and J 1 base short, with 11 bases between. CDR3 length equals 16 residues. This CDR3 reads CATSDLGQDGTDTQYF. CDR3 DNA sequence: TGTGCCACCAGTGATTTAGGTCAGGATGGCACAGATACGCAGTATTTT.

The J gene is TRBJ2-7, the V gene TRBV20-1; D unresolved. The ends were cut back, 4 bases at V and 4 bases at J, with 17 bases in the middle. This CDR3 comprises 14 residues. Germline-derived CDR1 and CDR2 are DFQATT and SNEGSKA (reference sequence). CDR3 nucleotides: TGCAGTGCTAATTTCGGAGTGATCGAGTACGAGCAGTACTTC. This translates into CSANFGVIEYEQYF.

Relative to its sample, this clonotype is large. The chain joins TRBV11-1 to TRBJ2-5; 9 bases are a match to TRBD1. Germline assignment: CDR1 SGHAT and CDR2 FQDESV (reference sequence). V lost 5 bases to trimming and J lost 4 bases; unmatched junction nucleotides: 5. The CDR3 loop spans 14 amino acids. This CDR3 reads CASSPGQGVETQYF. In nucleotides, the CDR3 is TGTGCCAGCAGCCCGGGACAGGGCGTAGAGACCCAGTACTTC.

This clonotype was counted many times. This chain links TRBV20-1 with TRBJ2-3; D is undetermined. The CDR3 has 15 residues. Germline assignment: CDR1 DFQATT and CDR2 SNEGSKA (reference sequence). V lost 0 bases and J lost 3, with 13 bases in between. The CDR3 bases are TGCAGTGCTAGAGATCAGCCGAACCCGACAGATACGCAGTATTTT. Translated: CSARDQPNPTDTQYF.

Notes on this clonotype: One base away lies a much larger clone, so this may be a sequencing read error. The rearrangement uses TRBV30 and TRBJ1-1; D is ambiguous. The V end lost 1 base, the J end lost 10 bases, and 13 bases lay between the germline ends. Looked up from germline, CDR1 is GTSNPN and CDR2 is SVGIG (reference sequence). The CDR3 totals 12 residues. The CDR3 spells CAWSASGWGAFF. CDR3 DNA sequence: TGTGCCTGGAGTGCCTCAGGCTGGGGAGCTTTCTTT.

V usage is TRBV20-1 and J usage is TRBJ2-7, with D possibly being TRBD2 (5 bases). This CDR3 comprises 15 residues. Germline V gene data show CDR1 as DFQATT and CDR2 as SNEGSKA (reference sequence). V was pared by 3 bases and J by 4 bases, with 19 bases between. CDR3 sequence: CSARETNGSDYEQYF. The CDR3 DNA reads TGCAGTGCTAGGGAAACTAATGGGAGTGATTACGAGCAGTACTTC.

This sequence joins TRBV12-3 or TRBV12-4 and TRBJ1-1; D is ambiguous. This CDR3 is built from 13 residues. Trimming took off 5 bases at V and 5 bases at J, with 12 bases between the two ends. The chain's CDR3 is CASSPRIGTEAFF. In DNA, the CDR3 is TGTGCCAGCAGTCCGCGTATAGGTACTGAAGCTTTCTTT.

A word on this clonotype: This may come from a read error, since a much larger clone is one base off. The chain links TRBV20-1 to TRBJ1-4; a weak D match, TRBD1 (6 bases). Germline CDR1 reads DFQATT; CDR2 reads SNEGSKA (reference sequence). This CDR3 region has 11 residues. Written as DNA, the CDR3 is TGCAATGCTAGGGGGTTTGAAAAACTGTTTTTT. Protein: CNARGFEKLFF.

On this clonotype: As the CDR3 is not closed by the conserved phenylalanine or tryptophan, this likely results from a read error. V and J are TRBV4-1 and TRBJ2-1, with 8 bases lining up with TRBD2. This CDR3 region has 14 residues. The V gene's germline CDR1 is MGHRA and CDR2 YSYEKL. CDR3 coding DNA: TGCGCCAGCAGCCGAGCCGGGAGGGACAATGAACAGTTCGTC. This encodes CASSRAGRDNEQFV.

The V and J genes are TRBV4-2 and TRBJ1-4; no clear D gene. The germline V gene has CDR1 LGHNA and CDR2 YNFKEQ. Trimming shortened V by 3 bases and J by 10 bases, and 12 bases separated the two germline ends. This CDR3 comprises 13 residues. The CDR3 bases are TGTGCCAGCAGCCAGCGACACGGTGCAAAACTGTTTTTT. It translates to CASSQRHGAKLFF.

The gene calls are TRBV10-2 and TRBJ1-5; D is ambiguous. The CDR3 length is 14 residues. Germline V gene data show CDR1 as WSHSY and CDR2 as SAAADI. Trimming stripped 7 bases from V and 7 bases from J, with 17 bases between. The CDR3 coding sequence is TGCGCCAGCAATGGAGCTGGTGCGCAGCAGCCCCAGCATTTT. Its translation is CASNGAGAQQPQHF.

This clonotype appeared many times. The chain links TRBV7-8 to TRBJ2-1; maybe TRBD2 (5 bases). The CDR3 covers 13 residues. The V gene's germline CDR1 is SGHVS and CDR2 FQNEAQ. V was pared by 4 bases and J by 6 bases, with 10 bases between. CDR3 region: CASSSRTFNEQFF. The CDR3 nucleotides are TGTGCCAGCAGCTCTAGGACTTTCAATGAGCAGTTCTTC. The full variable domain, completed using reference TRBV7-8 and TRBJ2-1, is GAGVSQSPRYKVAKRGQDVALRCDPISGHVSLFWYQQALGQGPEFLTYFQNEAQLDKSGLPSDRFFAERPEGSVSTLKIQRTQQEDSAVYLCASSSRTFNEQFFGPGTRLTVL.

J is TRBJ2-5 and V is TRBV24-1; no clear D. The CDR3 is 16 residues long. V gave up 5 bases and J gave up 4 bases, with 19 bases separating them. The germline gives CDR1 KGHDR, CDR2 SFDVKD. DNA for the CDR3: TGTGCCACCAGTGGTGCTGACCTTGCGCCTTCAGAGACCCAGTACTTC. Amino acids: CATSGADLAPSETQYF.

With regard to this clonotype: A read error may produce the germline difference seen at one junction end. The gene calls are TRBV4-2 and TRBJ2-7; TRBD2 matches 7 bases. The V gene's germline CDR1 is LGHNA and CDR2 YNFKEQ. The CDR3 runs to 18 residues. The DNA for the CDR3 is TGTGCCAGCAGCCAAGAAGGACTAGTGGGAGAAGACCACTACAAGCAGTACTTC. Residues: CASSQEGLVGEDHYKQYF.

This chain uses TRBV11-2 with TRBJ1-1, with D maybe TRBD1 (5 bases). CDR3 length equals 14 residues. With 7 bases removed from V and 6 bases from J, the gap between germline ends came to 18 bases. Germline-derived CDR1 and CDR2 are SGHAT and FQNNGV. CDR3 in amino acids: CASIFHDRGAEAFF. As DNA, the CDR3 is TGTGCCAGCATCTTCCATGACAGAGGGGCTGAAGCTTTCTTT.

Of note for this clonotype: A read error may produce the germline difference seen at one junction end. The chain joins TRBV10-3 to TRBJ2-2; D is possibly TRBD2 (5 bases). Germline-derived CDR1 and CDR2 are ENHRY and SYGVKD. This CDR3 has 13 residues. Here the CDR3 reads CAIGGPNNGELYF. CDR3 bases: TGTGCCATCGGTGGGCCTAACAACGGGGAGCTGTATTTT.

CDR3 sequence (DNA): TGCGCCAGTATAGCGAGTCCCCCCAACTATGGCTACACCTTC. Protein sequence: CASIASPPNYGYTF. The V gene is TRBV4-1, the J gene TRBJ1-2; D unclear. Germline lookup yields CDR1 MGHRA and CDR2 YSYEKL. V dropped 9 bases and J dropped 2 bases, with 16 bases sitting between them. The CDR3 has 14 residues.

Notes on this clonotype: The missing conserved phenylalanine or tryptophan at the end of this CDR3 makes a read error likely. The rearrangement joins TRBV6-1 to TRBJ2-7, with 8 bases fitting TRBD2. CDR1 is MNHNS and CDR2 is SASEGT in the germline V gene. This CDR3 is built from 13 residues. CDR3 nucleotides: TGTGGCAGCAGTGCCGGGGGGGGATACGAGCAGTACATC. It codes for CGSSAGGGYEQYI.

In the case of this clonotype: At one boundary the junction diverges from the germline segment, which might be a read error. V and J are TRBV6-6 and TRBJ2-1; 13 bases match TRBD2. The germline CDR1 and CDR2 sequences are MNHNY and SVGAGI (reference sequence). This CDR3 contains 17 residues. The CDR3 loop is CASNYSLGLAGDGEQFF. CDR3 DNA sequence: TGTGCCAGCAATTACTCTCTTGGACTAGCGGGAGATGGCGAGCAGTTCTTC.

Concerning this clonotype: A junction end diverges from the germline sequence, so it may reflect a read error. This chain links TRBV6-6 with TRBJ2-5, with D perhaps TRBD2 (5 bases). Germline CDR1 MNHNY, CDR2 SVGAGI (reference sequence). The CDR3 totals 15 residues. In nucleotides, the CDR3 is TGTGCCAGCAGTCCCCCGGACCCAGCTTGGGAGACCCTGTACTTT. It is translated as CASSPPDPAWETLYF.

About this clonotype itself: This sequence may be a read error, since a much larger clone differs from it by one base. The V and J genes are TRBV28 and TRBJ1-2, with D possibly TRBD1 on 6 matching bases. Germline CDR1 MDHEN, CDR2 SYDVKM. The CDR3 contains 15 residues. The CDR3 DNA sequence: TGTGACAGCAGTTTCCCCGGGACATATAACTATGGCTACACCTTC. This codes for CDSSFPGTYNYGYTF.

This clonotype occurred a few times. With a much larger clone just one base away, this may be a read error. V and J are TRBV19 and TRBJ1-1; D ambiguous. Trimming took off 5 bases at V and 3 bases at J, with 10 bases between the two ends. This CDR3 is 13 amino acids long. CDR1 LNHDA and CDR2 SQIVND come from the germline V gene (reference sequence). The DNA of the CDR3 is TGTGCCAGTAGTCCGCCTTTGGACACTGAAGCTTTCTTT. Protein: CASSPPLDTEAFF.

As to this clonotype: The missing conserved phenylalanine or tryptophan at the end of this CDR3 makes a read error likely. The chain carries TRBV6-2 or TRBV6-3 and TRBJ2-3; perhaps TRBD1 as D (5 bases). This CDR3 has 14 residues. Germline loops: CDR1 MNHEY, CDR2 SVGEGT. In DNA, the CDR3 is TGTGCCAGCAGCATCGACAGTGAAACAGATATGCAGTATTTG. Translating gives CASSIDSETDMQYL.

The count of this clonotype is one. A junction boundary mismatches the germline segment, possibly from a read error. This rearrangement joins TRBV6-5 to TRBJ1-5, with TRBD1 identical over 9 bases. Germline values: CDR1 MNHEY, CDR2 SVGAGI. CDR3 length equals 15 residues. CDR3 residues: CTGSWSRDREQPQHF. The CDR3 DNA sequence: TGTACCGGCAGTTGGAGCCGGGACAGGGAACAGCCTCAGCATTTT.

Remarks on this clonotype: An end of the junction does not agree with germline; a read error may underlie this. The genes are TRBV6-6 and TRBJ2-2, with D possibly called TRBD1 or TRBD2 (5 bases each). Germline CDR1 and CDR2: MNHNY and SVGAGI (reference sequence). The CDR3 has 19 amino acids. CDR3 sequence: CANNYSGSVGTVNAGELFF. CDR3 nucleotide sequence: TGCGCCAACAATTACTCTGGGTCTGTCGGGACGGTGAACGCCGGGGAGCTGTTTTTT.

About this clonotype: Mismatch with germline at one junction end may stem from a read error. This chain links TRBV24-1 with TRBJ2-2; 7 bases are a match to TRBD1. This CDR3 contains 15 residues. Germline V gene sequence: CDR1 KGHDR, CDR2 SFDVKD. Here the CDR3 reads CATSDAGTDTGELLF. In DNA, the CDR3 is TGTGCCACCAGTGATGCCGGGACAGACACTGGGGAGCTGTTATTT.

This clonotype was observed once. This chain joins TRBV29-1 and TRBJ2-5; TRBD2 might be the D (6 bases). Germline-derived CDR1 and CDR2 are SQVTM and ANQGSEA. This CDR3 is 13 amino acids long. Deletions cut 5 bases from V and 4 bases from J, with 14 bases between. The CDR3 DNA sequence: TGCAGCGTTTTGGCGGGGTATCCAGAGACCCAGTACTTC. Translation: CSVLAGYPETQYF.

Turning to this clonotype: A much larger clone differs by one base, so this may be a read error. V is TRBV4-2 and J is TRBJ2-7; 8 nucleotides line up with TRBD2. The CDR3 contains 15 residues. Looked up from germline, CDR1 is LGHNA and CDR2 is YNFKEQ. Unmatched junction bases numbered 14, after V lost 5 bases and J lost 8 bases. DNA of the CDR3: TGTGCCAGCAGCACTAGGACTAGCCGGCCTTACAAGCAGTACTTC. Translation: CASSTRTSRPYKQYF.